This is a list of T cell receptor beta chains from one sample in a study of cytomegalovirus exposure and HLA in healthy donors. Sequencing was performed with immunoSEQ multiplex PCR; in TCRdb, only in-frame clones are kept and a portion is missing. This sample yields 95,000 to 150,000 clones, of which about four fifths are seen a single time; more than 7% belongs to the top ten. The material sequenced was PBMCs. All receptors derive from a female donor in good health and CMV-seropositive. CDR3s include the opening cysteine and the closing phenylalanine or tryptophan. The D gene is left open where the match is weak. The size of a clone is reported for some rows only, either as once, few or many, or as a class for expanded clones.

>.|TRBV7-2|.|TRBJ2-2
TGTGCCAGCAGCCTACAGGGATCGACCGGGGAGCTGTTTTTT
CASSLQGSTGELFF
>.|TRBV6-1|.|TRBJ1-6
TGTGCCAGCAGTGAATTAGACCAGGGAATAGGGTCACCCCTCCACTTT
CASSELDQGIGSPLHF
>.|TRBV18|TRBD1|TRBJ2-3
TGTGCCAGCTCACCCGGTCAGGGGGCAGATACGCAGTATTTT
CASSPGQGADTQYF
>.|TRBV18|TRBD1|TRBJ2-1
TGTGCCAGCTCAACCACAGGGGCCTACAATGAGCAGTTCTTC
CASSTTGAYNEQFF
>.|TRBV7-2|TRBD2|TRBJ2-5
TGTGCCAGCAGCCAGGGGGGGACTAGCGGGGGGATGGGAGAGACCCAGTACTTC
CASSQGGTSGGMGETQYF
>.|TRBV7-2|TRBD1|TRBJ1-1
TGTGCCAGCAGCTTACAGGGGACAGGGTGGGCTTTCTTT
CASSLQGTGWAFF
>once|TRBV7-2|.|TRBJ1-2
TGTGCCAGCAGCTTAGCTGGGGGGAACTATGGCTACACCTTC
CASSLAGGNYGYTF
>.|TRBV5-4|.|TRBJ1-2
TGTGCCAGCAGCTTACTCCTAACAGGGTCACAGGGCTATGGCTACACCTTC
CASSLLLTGSQGYGYTF
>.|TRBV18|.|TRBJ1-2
TGTGCCAGCTCACCACCAGGGACACCGGGCTACACCTTC
CASSPPGTPGYTF
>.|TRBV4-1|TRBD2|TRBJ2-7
TGCGCCAGCAGCCCGCCCCGACTAGCGGGGGGGTTCTACGAGCAGTACTTC
CASSPPRLAGGFYEQYF
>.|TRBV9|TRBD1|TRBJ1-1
TGTGCCAGCAGTCCCCAGGGGGTCGGAACTGAAGCTTTCTTT
CASSPQGVGTEAFF
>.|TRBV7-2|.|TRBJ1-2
TGTGCCAGCAGCTTAGTGCAGGACAGAGGCTACACCTTC
CASSLVQDRGYTF